The rows below give T cell receptor beta chains drawn from one sample of a study of cytomegalovirus exposure and HLA in healthy donors. The assay was immunoSEQ multiplex PCR, and TCRdb's table has in-frame clones only and misses some. The sample includes roughly 200,000 clones, over 80% of them seen just once. Source material: PBMCs. The receptors come from a man in his thirties or forties in good health and CMV-seronegative. The CDR3 runs from the conserved cysteine through the conserved F or W. The order of the fields is D gene, J gene, V gene, clone size, CDR3 protein, CDR3 DNA. D genes are given only for firm matches. Rows may omit the clone size; those that give it use once, few, many or a size class.

NA	TRBJ2-5	TRBV20-1	NA	CSARDGKTQYF	TGCAGTGCTAGAGACGGGAAGACCCAGTACTTC
NA	TRBJ2-3	TRBV9	NA	CASSDKTQYF	TGTGCCAGCTCGGACAAGACGCAGTATTTT
TRBD1	TRBJ1-2	TRBV27	NA	CASSQDRDNYGYTF	TGTGCCAGCAGTCAGGACAGGGATAACTATGGCTACACCTTC
NA	TRBJ1-1	TRBV18	NA	CASSPGGAGDTEAFF	TGTGCCAGCTCACCGGGCGGGGCGGGTGACACTGAAGCTTTCTTT
NA	TRBJ1-5	TRBV6-5	NA	CASSLQGDQPQHF	TGTGCCAGCAGTCTACAGGGTGATCAGCCCCAGCATTTT
NA	TRBJ2-1	TRBV4-1	NA	CASSHPDAVPINEQFF	TGCGCCAGCAGCCATCCGGATGCGGTACCTATTAATGAGCAGTTCTTC
NA	TRBJ2-3	TRBV27	NA	CASTEGITDTQYF	TGTGCCAGCACCGAGGGTATTACAGATACGCAGTATTTT
NA	TRBJ1-4	TRBV5-8	once	CASSSQLWGAGGEKLFF	TGTGCCAGCAGCTCTCAACTATGGGGCGCGGGGGGAGAAAAACTGTTTTTT
NA	TRBJ1-2	TRBV27	NA	CASRIQRANYGYTF	TGTGCCAGCAGAATCCAGAGGGCGAACTATGGCTACACCTTC
NA	TRBJ1-1	TRBV2	NA	CASRMARLNTEAFF	TGTGCCAGCAGGATGGCACGTCTGAACACTGAAGCTTTCTTT
TRBD2	TRBJ2-1	TRBV28	few	CASSSTSGRAWYEQFF	TGTGCCAGCAGTAGCACTAGCGGGAGGGCCTGGTATGAGCAGTTCTTC
TRBD1	TRBJ1-2	TRBV10-3	NA	CAISELGQGEGYTF	TGTGCCATCAGTGAGTTGGGACAGGGTGAAGGCTACACCTTC
TRBD1	TRBJ2-5	TRBV28	NA	CAAKAQGAHETQYF	TGTGCCGCCAAGGCACAGGGGGCGCATGAGACCCAGTACTTC
TRBD1	TRBJ1-5	TRBV7-2	NA	CASSTVTGGNQPQHF	TGTGCCAGCAGCACCGTTACAGGGGGCAATCAGCCCCAGCATTTT
NA	TRBJ2-5	TRBV28	NA	CASSLGGREQETQYF	TGTGCCAGCAGTTTAGGGGGCCGAGAGCAAGAGACCCAGTACTTC
NA	TRBJ2-3	TRBV27	NA	CASSSPRQPTSTDTQYF	TGTGCCAGCAGTTCCCCCCGCCAACCGACTAGCACAGATACGCAGTATTTT
TRBD1	TRBJ2-5	TRBV6-5	NA	CASSSPGQGRETQYF	TGTGCCAGCAGCTCACCGGGACAGGGGAGGGAGACCCAGTACTTC
TRBD1	TRBJ1-2	TRBV6-5	NA	CASSPESGTGDGYTF	TGTGCCAGCAGCCCCGAATCCGGGACAGGGGATGGCTACACCTTC
TRBD2	TRBJ2-5	TRBV10-2	NA	CASSTTSGAYQETQYF	TGCGCCAGCAGTACGACTAGCGGGGCCTACCAAGAGACCCAGTACTTC
NA	TRBJ2-3	TRBV28	NA	CASSFNQAVSGTDTQYF	TGTGCCAGCAGTTTCAATCAGGCTGTGTCAGGGACAGATACGCAGTATTTT
TRBD2	TRBJ2-1	TRBV29-1	once	CSVRGGPNEQFF	TGCAGCGTTCGCGGGGGGCCCAATGAGCAGTTCTTC
TRBD2	TRBJ2-1	TRBV4-3	few	CASSPGLALYNEQFF	TGCGCCAGCAGCCCGGGACTAGCCCTCTACAATGAGCAGTTCTTC
TRBD1	TRBJ2-1	TRBV18	NA	CASSPWQGATNEQFF	TGTGCCAGCTCACCATGGCAGGGGGCTACGAATGAGCAGTTCTTC
NA	TRBJ2-7	TRBV19	NA	CASSIRREQYF	TGTGCCAGTAGTATAAGGCGGGAGCAGTACTTC
TRBD2	TRBJ2-3	TRBV11-3	NA	CASSPRLAGGPDTQYF	TGTGCCAGCAGCCCTCGACTAGCGGGAGGGCCAGATACGCAGTATTTT
NA	TRBJ1-6	TRBV6-7	NA	CASSYGPNSPLHF	TGTGCCAGCAGTTACGGCCCCAATTCACCCCTCCACTTT
NA	TRBJ2-1	TRBV7-9	NA	CSSSLPRDTNEQFF	TGTTCCAGCAGCTTACCCCGGGACACTAATGAGCAGTTCTTC
NA	TRBJ1-1	TRBV5-1	NA	CASSLAQANTEAFF	TGCGCCAGCAGCTTGGCCCAGGCGAACACTGAAGCTTTCTTT
TRBD2	TRBJ2-5	TRBV7-2	NA	CASSLVGAGAFQETQYF	TGTGCCAGCAGCTTAGTAGGAGCGGGAGCGTTCCAAGAGACCCAGTACTTC
TRBD1	TRBJ1-1	TRBV6-5	NA	CASSDTGGGTEAFF	TGTGCCAGCAGTGATACAGGGGGCGGCACTGAAGCTTTCTTT
NA	TRBJ1-4	TRBV7-2	NA	CASSLTYRTVEKLFF	TGTGCCAGCAGCTTAACCTACCGGACAGTTGAAAAACTGTTTTTT
NA	TRBJ1-3	TRBV29-1	NA	CSLDSSRSGNTIYF	TGCAGCCTCGACAGCAGTCGCTCTGGAAACACCATATATTTT
NA	TRBJ1-4	TRBV27	once	CASRGSGVPLNPMNGLFF	TGTGCCAGCAGAGGAAGCGGTGTGCCTCTTAACCCTATGAATGGACTGTTTTTT
TRBD1	TRBJ1-1	TRBV14	few	CASSRDRDTEAFF	TGTGCCAGCAGCAGGGACAGGGATACTGAAGCTTTCTTT
TRBD2	TRBJ2-7	TRBV6-6	NA	CASRATSGISYEQYF	TGTGCCAGCAGGGCGACTAGCGGCATTAGCTACGAGCAGTACTTC
NA	TRBJ2-1	TRBV7-6	NA	CASSLAVGLRVHEQFF	TGTGCCAGCAGCTTAGCGGTCGGCCTCAGGGTGCATGAGCAGTTCTTC
NA	TRBJ1-4	TRBV2	once	CASKRRTALGNEKLFF	TGTGCCAGCAAAAGGAGGACGGCTCTCGGCAATGAAAAACTGTTTTTT
NA	TRBJ1-1	TRBV10-2	few	CASSSPVEAFF	TGCGCCAGCAGCTCCCCCGTTGAAGCTTTCTTT
NA	TRBJ2-6	TRBV14	NA	CASSQAWAGTGANVLTF	TGTGCCAGCAGCCAAGCCTGGGCAGGGACTGGGGCCAACGTCCTGACTTTC
NA	TRBJ2-7	TRBV7-9	NA	CSSSLTREQYF	TGTTCCAGCAGCTTAACCAGGGAGCAGTACTTC
NA	TRBJ2-5	TRBV19	NA	CASSIGAGRETQYF	TGTGCCAGTAGTATAGGGGCAGGGCGGGAGACCCAGTACTTC
NA	TRBJ2-3	TRBV18	few	CASSGIRDTDTQYF	TGTGCCAGCTCAGGGATCAGGGACACAGATACGCAGTATTTT
NA	TRBJ2-7	TRBV5-4	NA	CASSLGGSSYEQYF	TGTGCCAGCAGCTTGGGTGGCAGCTCCTACGAGCAGTACTTC
TRBD1	TRBJ2-7	TRBV10-3	once	CAISTGGAVYEQYF	TGTGCCATCAGTACAGGGGGCGCAGTCTACGAGCAGTACTTC
NA	TRBJ2-7	TRBV7-2	NA	CASSAAGEQYF	TGTGCCAGCAGCGCTGCCGGCGAGCAGTACTTC
TRBD2	TRBJ2-1	TRBV2	NA	CASTFGLAGYNEQFF	TGTGCCAGCACCTTCGGACTAGCGGGTTACAATGAGCAGTTCTTC
NA	TRBJ1-5	TRBV19	few	CASTGFAGGNQPQHF	TGTGCCAGTACAGGGTTCGCCGGCGGCAATCAGCCCCAGCATTTT
TRBD1	TRBJ2-7	TRBV5-1	once	CASSRGTGRGYEQYF	TGCGCCAGCAGCCGGGGGACAGGCAGGGGCTACGAGCAGTACTTC
NA	TRBJ2-7	TRBV5-4	once	CASSFGGYEQYF	TGTGCCAGCAGCTTCGGAGGTTACGAGCAGTACTTC
TRBD2	TRBJ2-1	TRBV7-6	NA	CASSRMASGRSPHEQFF	TGTGCCAGCAGCCGAATGGCTAGCGGGAGATCCCCCCATGAGCAGTTCTTC
TRBD1	TRBJ1-1	TRBV7-9	NA	CASSPGGPLTGGRNTEAFF	TGTGCCAGCAGCCCAGGGGGTCCCCTAACAGGGGGCAGGAACACTGAAGCTTTCTTT
NA	TRBJ2-1	TRBV28	NA	CASTPVGLAGNNEQFF	TGTGCCAGCACCCCGGTCGGCTTGGCGGGGAACAATGAGCAGTTCTTC
TRBD2	TRBJ2-3	TRBV28	few	CASSSGTSGRTDTQYF	TGTGCCAGCAGCTCCGGGACTAGCGGGAGGACCGATACGCAGTATTTT
NA	TRBJ1-4	TRBV19	NA	CASSILRAEKLFF	TGTGCCAGTAGTATACTGAGGGCCGAAAAACTGTTTTTT
NA	TRBJ2-5	TRBV7-8	NA	CASSPRRGTETQYF	TGTGCCAGCAGTCCCCGGAGGGGTACAGAGACCCAGTACTTC